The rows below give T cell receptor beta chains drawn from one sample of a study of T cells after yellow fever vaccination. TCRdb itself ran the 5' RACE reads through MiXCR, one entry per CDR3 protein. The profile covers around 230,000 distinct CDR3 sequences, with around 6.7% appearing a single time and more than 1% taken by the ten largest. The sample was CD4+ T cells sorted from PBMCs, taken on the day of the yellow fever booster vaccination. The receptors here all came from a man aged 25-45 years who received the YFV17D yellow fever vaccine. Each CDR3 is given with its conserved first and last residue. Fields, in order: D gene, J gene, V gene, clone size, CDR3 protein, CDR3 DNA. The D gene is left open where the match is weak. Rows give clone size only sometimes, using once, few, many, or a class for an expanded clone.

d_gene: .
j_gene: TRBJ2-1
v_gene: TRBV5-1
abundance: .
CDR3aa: CASSLAGRDEQFF
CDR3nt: TGCGCCAGCAGCTTGGCCGGGCGGGATGAGCAGTTCTTC

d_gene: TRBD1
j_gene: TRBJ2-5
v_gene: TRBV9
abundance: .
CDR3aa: CASSRQGAREETQYF
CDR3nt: TGTGCCAGCAGTCGTCAGGGGGCGCGGGAAGAGACCCAGTACTTC

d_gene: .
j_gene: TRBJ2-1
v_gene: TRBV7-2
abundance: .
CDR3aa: CASSLNRAGSYNEQFF
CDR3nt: TGTGCCAGCAGTCTAAATCGGGCGGGAAGCTACAATGAGCAGTTCTTC

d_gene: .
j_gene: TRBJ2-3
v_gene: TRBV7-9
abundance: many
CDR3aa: CASTETATDTQYF
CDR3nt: TGTGCCAGCACCGAAACGGCCACAGATACGCAGTATTTT

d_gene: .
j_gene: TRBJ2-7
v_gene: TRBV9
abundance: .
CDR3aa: CASSTSTDSYEQYF
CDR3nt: TGTGCCAGCAGCACCTCGACGGACTCCTACGAGCAGTACTTC

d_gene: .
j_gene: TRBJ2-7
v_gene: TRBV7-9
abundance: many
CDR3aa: CASSFTGLLSYEQYF
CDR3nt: TGTGCCAGCAGCTTCACAGGGCTCCTGTCCTACGAGCAGTACTTC

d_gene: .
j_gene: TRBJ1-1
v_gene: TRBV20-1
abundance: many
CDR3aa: CSAMTANTEAFF
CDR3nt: TGCAGTGCCATGACAGCGAACACTGAAGCTTTCTTT

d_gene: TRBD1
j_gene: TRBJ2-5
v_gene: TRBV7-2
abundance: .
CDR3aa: CASSLDRGPETQYF
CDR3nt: TGTGCCAGCAGCTTAGACAGGGGGCCAGAGACCCAGTACTTC

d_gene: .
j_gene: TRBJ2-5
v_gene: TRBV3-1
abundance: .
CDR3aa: CASSRSYGGAQETQYF
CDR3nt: TGTGCCAGCAGCCGAAGTTACGGGGGCGCCCAGGAGACCCAGTACTTC

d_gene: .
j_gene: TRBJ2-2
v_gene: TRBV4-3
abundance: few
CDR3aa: CASSQDHRGVTGELFF
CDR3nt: TGCGCCAGCAGCCAAGACCATCGAGGGGTAACCGGGGAGCTGTTTTTT

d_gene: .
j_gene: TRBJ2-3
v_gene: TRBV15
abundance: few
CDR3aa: CATSRDRYTQYF
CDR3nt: TGTGCCACCAGCAGAGATAGGTATACGCAGTATTTT

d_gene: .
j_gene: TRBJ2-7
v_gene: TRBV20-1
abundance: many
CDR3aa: CSARDPALQPYEQYF
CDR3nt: TGCAGTGCTAGAGATCCAGCGTTGCAACCCTACGAGCAGTACTTC

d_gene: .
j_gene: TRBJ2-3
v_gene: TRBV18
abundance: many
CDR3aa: CASSPTVGTDTQYF
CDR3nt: TGTGCCAGCTCACCGACGGTAGGCACAGATACGCAGTATTTT

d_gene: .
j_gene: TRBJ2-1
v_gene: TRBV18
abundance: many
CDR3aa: CASSLASAGAINEQFF
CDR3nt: TGTGCCAGCTCACTAGCTAGCGCCGGAGCAATCAATGAGCAGTTCTTC

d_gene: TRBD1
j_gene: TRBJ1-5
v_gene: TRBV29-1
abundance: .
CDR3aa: CSVASAGGQPQRF
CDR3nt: TGCAGCGTTGCGTCGGCAGGGGGTCAGCCCCAGCGTTTT

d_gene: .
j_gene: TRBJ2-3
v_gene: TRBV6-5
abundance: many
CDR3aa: CASRTVSTDTQYF
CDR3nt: TGTGCCAGCAGGACAGTCAGCACAGATACGCAGTATTTT

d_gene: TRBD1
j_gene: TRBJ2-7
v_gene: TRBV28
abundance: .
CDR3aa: CASSLSQRGLGEQYF
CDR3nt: TGTGCCAGCAGTCTTAGCCAAAGGGGGCTGGGGGAGCAGTACTTC

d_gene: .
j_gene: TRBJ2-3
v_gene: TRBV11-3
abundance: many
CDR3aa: CASSLLGTDTQYF
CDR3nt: TGTGCCAGCAGCTTACTAGGCACAGATACGCAGTATTTT

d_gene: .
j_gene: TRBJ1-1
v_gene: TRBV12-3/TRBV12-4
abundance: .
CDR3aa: CASSFIAFF
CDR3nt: TGTGCCAGCAGTTTCATAGCTTTCTTT

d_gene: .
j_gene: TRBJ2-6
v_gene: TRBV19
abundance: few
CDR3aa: CASRRSSGANVLTF
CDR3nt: TGTGCCAGCAGACGGAGCTCTGGGGCCAACGTCCTGACTTTC

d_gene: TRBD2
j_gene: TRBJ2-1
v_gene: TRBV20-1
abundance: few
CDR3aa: CSAPRGGGNEQFF
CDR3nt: TGCAGTGCTCCTCGCGGGGGGGGGAATGAGCAGTTCTTC

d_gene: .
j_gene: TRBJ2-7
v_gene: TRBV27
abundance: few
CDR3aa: CASSFTTSSMEYF
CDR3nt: TGTGCCAGCAGTTTTACGACTAGTTCGATGGAGTACTTC

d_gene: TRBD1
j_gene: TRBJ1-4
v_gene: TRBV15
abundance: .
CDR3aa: CATSRDRGPEKLFF
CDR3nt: TGTGCCACCAGCAGGGACAGGGGGCCTGAAAAACTGTTTTTT

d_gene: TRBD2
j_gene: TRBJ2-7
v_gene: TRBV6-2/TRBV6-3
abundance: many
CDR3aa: CASRPSGTSGMYEQYF
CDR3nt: TGTGCCAGCAGGCCCTCCGGGACTAGCGGGATGTACGAGCAGTACTTC

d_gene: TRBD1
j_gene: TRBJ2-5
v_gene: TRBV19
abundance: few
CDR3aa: CASSKDRGRYQETQYF
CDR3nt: TGTGCCAGTAGTAAAGACAGGGGGCGGTACCAAGAGACCCAGTACTTC

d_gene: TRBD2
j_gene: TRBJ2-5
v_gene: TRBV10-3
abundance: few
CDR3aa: CAISPTSGPETQYF
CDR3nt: TGTGCCATCAGTCCGACTAGCGGGCCGGAGACCCAGTACTTC

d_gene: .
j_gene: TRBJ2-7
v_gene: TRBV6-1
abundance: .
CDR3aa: CASSENALRIEQYF
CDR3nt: TGTGCCAGCAGTGAAAATGCCTTGCGGATCGAGCAGTACTTC

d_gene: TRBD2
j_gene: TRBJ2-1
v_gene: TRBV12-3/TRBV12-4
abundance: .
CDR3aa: CASSSPSGKGNYNEQFF
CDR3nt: TGTGCCAGCAGTTCCCCAAGCGGGAAGGGCAACTACAATGAGCAGTTCTTC

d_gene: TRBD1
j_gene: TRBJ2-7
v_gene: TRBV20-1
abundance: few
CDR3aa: CSASVGTDLLAYEQYF
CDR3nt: TGCAGTGCTAGTGTCGGGACAGATCTTTTAGCCTACGAGCAGTACTTC

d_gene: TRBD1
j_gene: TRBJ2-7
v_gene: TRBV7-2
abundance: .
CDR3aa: CASSLSLGTGSYEQYF
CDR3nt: TGTGCCAGCAGCTTAAGCCTCGGGACAGGTTCCTACGAGCAGTACTTC

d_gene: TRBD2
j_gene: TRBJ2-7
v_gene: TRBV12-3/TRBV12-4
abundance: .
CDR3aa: CAISLGLPGLLIEQYF
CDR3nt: TGTGCCATCAGTTTAGGTCTCCCGGGACTACTTATCGAGCAGTACTTC

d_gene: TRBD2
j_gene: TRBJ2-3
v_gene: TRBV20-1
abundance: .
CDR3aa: CSAKSGSFDTQYF
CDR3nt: TGCAGTGCTAAGAGCGGGAGCTTTGATACGCAGTATTTT

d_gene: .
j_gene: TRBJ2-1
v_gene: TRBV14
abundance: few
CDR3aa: CASSQDISGLQFF
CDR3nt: TGTGCCAGCAGCCAAGATATTAGCGGCTTGCAGTTCTTC

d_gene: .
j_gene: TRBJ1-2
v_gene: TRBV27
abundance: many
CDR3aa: CATQGRGFGYTF
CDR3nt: TGTGCCACGCAGGGCAGGGGATTTGGCTACACCTTC

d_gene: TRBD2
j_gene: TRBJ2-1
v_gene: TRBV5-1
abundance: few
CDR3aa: CASSQGLMEQFF
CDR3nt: TGCGCCAGCAGCCAGGGACTAATGGAGCAGTTCTTC

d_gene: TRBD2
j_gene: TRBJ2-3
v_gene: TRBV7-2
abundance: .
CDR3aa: CASSLDSGRDTQYF
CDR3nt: TGTGCCAGCAGCTTAGATAGCGGGAGAGATACGCAGTATTTT

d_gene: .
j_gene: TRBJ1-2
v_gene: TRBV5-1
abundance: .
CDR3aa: CASSLSGELGYTF
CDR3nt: TGCGCCAGCAGCTTGTCGGGGGAGCTCGGCTACACCTTC

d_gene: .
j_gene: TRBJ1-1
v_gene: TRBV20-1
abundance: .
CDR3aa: CSASPGRNTEAFF
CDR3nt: TGCAGTGCTAGTCCGGGTCGGAACACTGAAGCTTTCTTT

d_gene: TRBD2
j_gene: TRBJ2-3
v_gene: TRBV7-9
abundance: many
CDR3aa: CASSLGASGSTDTQYF
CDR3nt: TGTGCCAGCAGCTTAGGTGCTAGCGGGAGTACAGATACGCAGTATTTT

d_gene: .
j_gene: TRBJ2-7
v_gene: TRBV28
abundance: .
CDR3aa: CASSSHVTLEEQYF
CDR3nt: TGTGCCAGCAGTTCCCACGTGACTCTGGAAGAGCAGTACTTC

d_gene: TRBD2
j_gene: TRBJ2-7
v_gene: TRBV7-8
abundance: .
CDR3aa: CASSQKLASGEQYF
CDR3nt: TGTGCCAGCAGCCAAAAACTAGCGAGTGGCGAGCAGTACTTC

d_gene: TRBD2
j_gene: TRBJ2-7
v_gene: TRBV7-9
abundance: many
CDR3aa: CASSPYRLAGGNEQYF
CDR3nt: TGTGCCAGCAGCCCTTACAGACTAGCGGGAGGAAACGAGCAGTACTTC

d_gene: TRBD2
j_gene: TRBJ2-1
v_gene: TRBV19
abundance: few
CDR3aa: CASSGFALAGKNEQFF
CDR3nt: TGTGCCAGTAGTGGCTTCGCACTAGCGGGAAAAAATGAGCAGTTCTTC

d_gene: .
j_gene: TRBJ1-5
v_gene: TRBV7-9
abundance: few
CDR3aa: CASSFYHQPQHF
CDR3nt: TGTGCCAGCAGCTTTTATCATCAGCCCCAGCATTTT

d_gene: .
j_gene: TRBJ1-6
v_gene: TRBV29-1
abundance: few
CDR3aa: CSVGQARNSPLHF
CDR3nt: TGCAGCGTTGGTCAGGCCCGTAATTCACCCCTCCACTTT

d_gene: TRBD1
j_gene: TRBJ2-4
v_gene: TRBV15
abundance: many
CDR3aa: CATSLTGTGVKAKNIQYF
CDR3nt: TGTGCCACCAGCTTAACCGGGACAGGGGTTAAAGCCAAAAACATTCAGTACTTC

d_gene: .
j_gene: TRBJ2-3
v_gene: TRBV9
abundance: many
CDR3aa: CASSTQDRTSTDTQYF
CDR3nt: TGTGCCAGCAGCACCCAAGACAGGACCAGCACAGATACGCAGTATTTT

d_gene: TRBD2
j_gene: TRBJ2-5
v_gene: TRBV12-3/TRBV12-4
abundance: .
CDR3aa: CACSLVGGLAGSGETQYF
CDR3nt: TGTGCCTGCAGTTTAGTGGGGGGGCTAGCGGGAAGCGGAGAGACCCAGTACTTC